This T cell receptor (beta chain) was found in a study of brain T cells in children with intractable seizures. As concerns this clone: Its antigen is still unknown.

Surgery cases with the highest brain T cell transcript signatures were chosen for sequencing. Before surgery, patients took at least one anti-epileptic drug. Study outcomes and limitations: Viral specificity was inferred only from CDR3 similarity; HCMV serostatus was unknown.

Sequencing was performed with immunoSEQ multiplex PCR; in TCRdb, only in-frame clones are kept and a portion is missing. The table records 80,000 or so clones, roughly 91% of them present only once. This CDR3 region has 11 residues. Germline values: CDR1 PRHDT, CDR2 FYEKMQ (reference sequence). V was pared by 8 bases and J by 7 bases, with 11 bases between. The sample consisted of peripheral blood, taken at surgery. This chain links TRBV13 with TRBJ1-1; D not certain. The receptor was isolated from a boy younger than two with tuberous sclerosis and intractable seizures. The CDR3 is CASEAFGEAFF. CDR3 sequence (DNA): TGTGCCAGCGAAGCCTTTGGTGAAGCTTTCTTT.